These 26 T cell receptor beta chains originate from one sample sequenced in a study of T cell repertoires in cytomegalovirus infection (dated by TCRdb to the late 2010s). Sequencing used an Illumina HiSeq 1500. Starting from the raw public reads, TCRdb applied fastp trimming at Q25, assembled clones with MiXCR and retained in-frame beta chains. Records with the same CDR3 protein are collapsed into one entry carrying the most frequent genes and DNA. The sample yields approximately 700,000 distinct CDR3 sequences; 35% were counted once. Roughly 2.9% of the sample is in the top ten clones. The specimen was PBMCs. These receptors were collected from a human donor in good health (CMV status not recorded). Some clones in this sample may be carry-over from other donors' samples.

This clonotype was recorded at least ten times. This chain uses TRBV7-8 with TRBJ2-1; the D gene is possibly TRBD2 (5 bases). The CDR3 consists of 15 residues. Deletions cut 3 bases from V and 4 bases from J, with 13 bases between. Germline-derived CDR1 and CDR2 are SGHVS and FQNEAQ. CDR3 in DNA: TGTGCCAGCAGCTTGAGGCGGGCGGCTTACAATGAGCAGTTCTTC. Translating it yields CASSLRRAAYNEQFF.

The J gene is TRBJ2-3, the V gene TRBV7-6, with TRBD2 matching over 8 bases. The CDR3 consists of 16 residues. V lost 1 base, J lost 5 bases, and 8 bases stayed unmatched. Per germline, CDR1 SGHVS and CDR2 FNYEAQ. This chain's CDR3 is CASSLVGRRGGDTQYF. The CDR3 bases are TGTGCCAGCAGCTTAGTAGGTCGTCGGGGGGGAGATACGCAGTATTTT.

This rearrangement joins TRBV6-8 to TRBJ1-2, with D possibly TRBD1 on 6 matching bases. Trimming left V 7 bases short and J 6 bases short, with 9 bases between. Germline V CDR1 and CDR2: MNHGY, SAAAGT. The CDR3 is 11 residues long. As DNA, the CDR3 is TGTGCCAGCAAGGGGGACGATGGCTACACCTTC. It is translated as CASKGDDGYTF.

The count of this clonotype is one. This rearrangement joins TRBV5-4 to TRBJ2-3; 11 nucleotides align to TRBD2. Germline trimming cut 4 bases from V and 2 bases from J; bases unmatched to any gene: 3. The V gene's germline CDR1 is SGHNT and CDR2 YYREEE (reference sequence). The CDR3 totals 15 residues. The CDR3 DNA follows: TGTGCCAGCAGCCAGACTAGCGGGGACACAGATACGCAGTATTTT. This codes for CASSQTSGDTDTQYF.

CDR3 protein: CASSRQGQSYGYTF. The CDR3 DNA reads as TGTGCCAGCAGTCGACAGGGGCAGAGTTATGGCTACACCTTC. The gene calls are TRBV28 and TRBJ1-2, with 8 bases lining up with TRBD1. J gave up 5 bases and V 5 bases, and 7 bases lay outside the gene matches. Germline V gene data show CDR1 as MDHEN and CDR2 as SYDVKM. The CDR3 is 14 residues long.

This clonotype was picked up a small number of times. The CDR3 bases are TGTGCCAGCAGTCCGACTCCCGTGACAGGCGGAAACACCATATATTTT. Protein: CASSPTPVTGGNTIYF. The chain couples TRBV27 to TRBJ1-3, with a possible D match to TRBD1 (6 bases). The CDR3 sequence is 16 residues long. Trimming took off 5 bases at V and 4 bases at J, with 18 bases between the two ends. Germline CDR1 is MNHEY and CDR2 is SMNVEV (reference sequence).

This clonotype was seen a handful of times. The CDR3 loop reads CASSPYRPNNRGLELFF. In DNA form, the CDR3 reads TGTGCCAGCAGCCCGTACCGACCGAACAACAGGGGGTTGGAGCTGTTTTTT. The rearrangement links TRBV3-1 to TRBJ2-2, with 8 bases identical to TRBD1. The germline V gene encodes CDR1 LGHDT and CDR2 YNNKEL (reference sequence). The CDR3 spans 17 residues. Trimming cost V 4 bases and J 10 bases; bases outside gene matches: 17.

The genes are TRBV14 and TRBJ1-2; 11 bases agree with TRBD1. The CDR3 runs to 16 residues. Germline CDR1 reads SGHDN; CDR2 reads FVKESK. V shed 2 bases and J 4 bases; nucleotides not matched to a gene: 6. The CDR3 DNA follows: TGTGCCAGCAGCCAACGCGGACAGGGGGCTCTCTATGGCTACACCTTC. This sequence encodes CASSQRGQGALYGYTF.

The rearrangement joins TRBV28 to TRBJ2-7; TRBD1 or TRBD2 may be the D gene (6 bases each). Germline V CDR1 and CDR2: MDHEN, SYDVKM. The CDR3 loop spans 14 amino acids. Trimming took off 6 bases at V and 0 bases at J, with 12 bases between the two ends. The DNA for the CDR3 is TGTGCCAGCAGGGTGGGGGGCAACTCCTACGAGCAGTACTTC. It is translated as CASRVGGNSYEQYF.

This chain connects TRBV7-3 to TRBJ2-1, with 10 bases matching TRBD1. CDR1 is SGHTA and CDR2 is FQGTGA in the germline V gene. CDR3 length: 15 amino acids. V was clipped by 4 bases and J by 9 bases; unmatched bases: 9. For the CDR3, the DNA is TGTGCCAGCAGCTACCTGGGACAGGGGATGGGTGAGCAGTTCTTC. Protein: CASSYLGQGMGEQFF.

This clonotype was recorded a few times. The rearrangement joins TRBV7-3 to TRBJ2-1; maybe TRBD1 (5 bases). Germline assignment: CDR1 SGHTA and CDR2 FQGTGA. The CDR3 is 16 residues long. The V and J ends lost 5 bases and 8 bases respectively, with 22 bases between them. The CDR3 protein is CASSGQGVRTTHEQFF. As DNA, the CDR3 is TGTGCCAGCAGCGGGCAGGGCGTTCGGACGACTCATGAGCAGTTCTTC.

This clonotype was counted between two and nine times. The chain is built from TRBV6-1 and TRBJ1-5; D perhaps matches TRBD1 (5 bases). The CDR3 extends over 19 amino acids. The germline CDR1 and CDR2 sequences are MNHNS and SASEGT. V lost 2 bases and J 2 bases, leaving 22 bases between the germline ends. The CDR3 protein is CASSEPTRVGGRGNQPQHF. In DNA, the CDR3 is TGTGCCAGCAGTGAACCGACCAGGGTTGGGGGAAGGGGCAATCAGCCCCAGCATTTT.

V and J are TRBV7-6 and TRBJ1-1, with 8 bases that match TRBD1. The CDR3 length is 15 residues. J lost 2 bases, V lost 4 bases, and 6 bases had no gene match. Germline CDR1 and CDR2: SGHVS and FNYEAQ. The CDR3 sequence: CASSSHRGINTEAFF. The CDR3 nucleotides read TGTGCCAGCAGCTCCCACAGGGGGATTAACACTGAAGCTTTCTTT.

CDR3 DNA sequence: TGTGCCAGCAGTTTGGGGACCCTCTCAAGCGAGCAGTACTTC. It is translated as CASSLGTLSSEQYF. This sequence joins TRBV12-3 or TRBV12-4 and TRBJ2-7, with D perhaps being TRBD1 or TRBD2 (5 bases each). Trimming shortened V by 3 bases and J by 6 bases, and 15 bases separated the two germline ends. This CDR3 is 14 amino acids long.

The sample holds a few counts of this clonotype. The chain recombines TRBV29-1 with TRBJ1-4, with TRBD1 matching over 8 bases. This CDR3 comprises 13 residues. J was trimmed by 7 bases and V by 7 bases; bases with no gene match: 8. From germline, CDR1 is SQVTM and CDR2 ANQGSEA. In DNA, the CDR3 is TGCAGCGGGCTGGACAGGGCAATTGAAAAACTGTTTTTT. Translating it yields CSGLDRAIEKLFF.

The rearrangement uses TRBV12-3 or TRBV12-4 and TRBJ2-7, with a possible D match to TRBD2 (5 bases). This CDR3 is 13 amino acids long. Deletions cut 4 bases from V and 6 bases from J, with 13 bases between. CDR3 DNA: TGTGCCAGCAGTTGGGGAGAGACGGGCGAGCAGTACTTC. Its protein is CASSWGETGEQYF.

The chain employs TRBV28 and TRBJ2-3; TRBD2 agrees at 8 bases. This CDR3 contains 14 residues. The germline CDR1 and CDR2 sequences are MDHEN and SYDVKM. The trim removed 6 bases at V and 3 bases at J, leaving 5 bases unmatched. The CDR3 DNA reads as TGTGCCAGCAGCCGGGGGGGAATAACAGATACGCAGTATTTT. Its translation is CASSRGGITDTQYF. Looking up the rest from reference TRBV28 and TRBJ2-3 gives the full variable domain: DVKVTQSSRYLVKRTGEKVFLECVQDMDHENMFWYRQDPGLGLRLIYFSYDVKMKEKGDIPEGYSVSREKKERFSLILESASTNQTSMYLCASSRGGITDTQYFGPGTRLTVL.

The chain uses TRBV10-3 and TRBJ2-6, with 8 bases that match TRBD1. V lost 4 bases to trimming and J lost 0 bases; unmatched junction nucleotides: 5. The CDR3 is made up of 17 amino acids. Looked up from germline, CDR1 is ENHRY and CDR2 is SYGVKD. The CDR3 bases are TGTGCCATCAGTGCCCGGGGACAGGTCTCTGGGGCCAACGTCCTGACTTTC. Translated, it gives CAISARGQVSGANVLTF.

This clonotype was counted only a few times. The chain uses TRBV7-2 and TRBJ2-1, with TRBD2 matching 10 bases. CDR3 length: 17 amino acids. CDR1 SGHTA and CDR2 FQGNSA come from the germline V gene. The trim removed 8 bases at V and 5 bases at J, leaving 15 bases unmatched. The DNA for the CDR3 is TGTGCCAGCCCCAAGCGGGGGGGCCTTATTTATAACAATGAGCAGTTCTTC. The encoded protein is CASPKRGGLIYNNEQFF.

V usage is TRBV7-9 and J usage is TRBJ1-1, with D unresolved. The CDR3 length is 15 residues. Between the trimmed V and J ends, which lost 11 bases and 1 base, there was a span of 20 bases. From germline, CDR1 is SEHNR and CDR2 FQNEAQ (reference sequence). This CDR3 is CALAGDARPNTEAFF. In nucleotides, the CDR3 is TGTGCCCTCGCTGGAGACGCTCGTCCGAACACTGAAGCTTTCTTT.

The sample holds a few counts of this clonotype. The rearrangement joins TRBV7-8 to TRBJ2-2; 8 bases map to TRBD2. V trimming: 3 bases; J trimming: 0 bases; junction bases outside the gene matches: 3. The germline V gene has CDR1 SGHVS and CDR2 FQNEAQ. The CDR3 totals 16 residues. This chain's CDR3 is CASSFSGGANTGELFF. CDR3 nucleotides: TGTGCCAGCAGCTTCTCCGGGGGGGCGAACACCGGGGAGCTGTTTTTT.

This clonotype has just one count. One junction end disagrees with the germline gene, perhaps due to a read error. The V call is TRBV11-2, the J call TRBJ2-7; no firm D call. CDR3 length: 11 residues. Germline V gene lookup returns CDR1 SGHAT and CDR2 FQNNGV. The CDR3 here is CARSSNNEQYF. The CDR3 coding sequence is TGTGCCCGCAGTTCGAACAACGAGCAGTACTTC.

This clonotype was picked up many times. This sequence joins TRBV19 and TRBJ2-3, with 13 bases aligning to TRBD2. Germline CDR1 reads LNHDA; CDR2 reads SQIVND (reference sequence). J gave up 5 bases and V 6 bases, and 8 bases lay outside the gene matches. The CDR3 is 16 residues long. The CDR3 nucleotides read TGTGCCAGTAGCGATACTAGCGGGAGGGCCGTAGATACGCAGTATTTT. Translated, it gives CASSDTSGRAVDTQYF.

The DNA of the CDR3 is TGTGCCAGCAGCCCCAGGGATGTGAATTCACCCCTCCACTTT. This sequence encodes CASSPRDVNSPLHF. The chain employs TRBV7-6 and TRBJ1-6, with D tentatively TRBD1 (5 bases). Germline V CDR1 and CDR2: SGHVS, FNYEAQ. The CDR3 covers 14 residues. The V and J ends lost 5 bases and 7 bases respectively, with 12 bases between them.

This clonotype was counted many times. The chain links TRBV7-9 to TRBJ2-3; TRBD2 agrees at 10 bases. The germline V gene has CDR1 SEHNR and CDR2 FQNEAQ (reference sequence). Trimming removed 5 bases from V and 1 base from J; junction bases left unmatched: 3. CDR3 length: 15 residues. The CDR3 sequence is CASSHLAGGTDTQYF. The CDR3, as DNA: TGTGCCAGCAGCCACCTAGCGGGGGGCACAGATACGCAGTATTTT.

This chain joins TRBV20-1 and TRBJ2-3; no clear D gene. The V gene lost 2 bases and the J gene lost 6 bases, with 9 bases spanning the gap. Germline V CDR1 and CDR2: DFQATT, SNEGSKA (reference sequence). The CDR3 sequence is 12 residues long. In DNA form, the CDR3 reads TGCAGTGCTAGAATACTGTCTGATACGCAGTATTTT. Translation gives CSARILSDTQYF.